This TCR beta chain was profiled in a study of OX40 agonist ivuxolimab in advanced cancers. This CDR3 has 13 amino acids. Looked up from germline, CDR1 is SNHLY and CDR2 is FYNNEI. The trim removed 7 bases at V and 6 bases at J, leaving 5 bases unmatched. Sequencing used immunoSEQ multiplex PCR; TCRdb keeps in-frame clones, though not all of them. The table includes about 57,000 clones, 75% to 85% detected once. This TCR was sampled from an adult with an advanced solid tumor such as melanoma, head and neck, liver or kidney cancer. The rearrangement joins TRBV2 to TRBJ1-5; 8 bases agree with TRBD1. The sample was CD4+ or CD8+ T cells sorted from blood, taken in a trial of the OX40 agonist ivuxolimab. The CDR3 protein is CASKGQGRQPQHF. The CDR3 DNA reads TGTGCCAGCAAAGGACAGGGTCGTCAGCCCCAGCATTTT.